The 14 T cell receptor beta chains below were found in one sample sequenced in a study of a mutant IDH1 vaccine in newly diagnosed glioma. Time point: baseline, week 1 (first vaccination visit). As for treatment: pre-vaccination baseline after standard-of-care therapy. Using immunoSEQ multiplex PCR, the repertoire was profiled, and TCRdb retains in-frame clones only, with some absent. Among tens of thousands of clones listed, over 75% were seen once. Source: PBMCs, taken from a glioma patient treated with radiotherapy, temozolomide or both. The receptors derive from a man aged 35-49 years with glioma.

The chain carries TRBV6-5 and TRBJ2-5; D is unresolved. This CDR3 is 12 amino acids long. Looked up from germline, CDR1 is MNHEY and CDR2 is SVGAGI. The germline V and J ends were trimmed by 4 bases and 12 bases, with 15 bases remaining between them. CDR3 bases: TGTGCCAGCAGTTCCTCCGGGTCCCCTAAGTACTTC. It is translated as CASSSSGSPKYF.

CDR3 sequence (DNA): TGTGCCAGCAGCCCGGGGGACAGCCACTACGAGCAGTACGTC. It translates to CASSPGDSHYEQYV. The genes are TRBV5-5 and TRBJ2-7; perhaps TRBD1 as D (7 bases). With 4 bases removed from V and 3 bases from J, the gap between germline ends came to 14 bases. This CDR3 region has 14 residues. Germline CDR1 is SGHKS and CDR2 is YYEKEE (reference sequence).

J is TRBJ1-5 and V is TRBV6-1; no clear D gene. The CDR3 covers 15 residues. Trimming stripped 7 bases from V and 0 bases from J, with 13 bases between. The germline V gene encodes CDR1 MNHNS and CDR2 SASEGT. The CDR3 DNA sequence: TGTGCCAGCAAATGGTCGGCAGATAGCAATCAGCCCCAGCATTTT. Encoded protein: CASKWSADSNQPQHF.

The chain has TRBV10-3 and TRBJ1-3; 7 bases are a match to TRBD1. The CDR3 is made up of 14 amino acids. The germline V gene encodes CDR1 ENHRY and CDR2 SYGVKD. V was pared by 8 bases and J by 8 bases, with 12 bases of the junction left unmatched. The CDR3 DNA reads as TGTGCCATCTCACGGACAGGTTCGGAGGACACCATATATTTT. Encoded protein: CAISRTGSEDTIYF.

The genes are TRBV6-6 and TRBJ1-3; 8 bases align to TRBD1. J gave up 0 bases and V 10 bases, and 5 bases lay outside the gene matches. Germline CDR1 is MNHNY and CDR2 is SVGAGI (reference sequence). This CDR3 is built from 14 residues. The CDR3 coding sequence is TGTGCCACCCAGGGGGCCTCCTCTGGAAACACCATATATTTT. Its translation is CATQGASSGNTIYF.

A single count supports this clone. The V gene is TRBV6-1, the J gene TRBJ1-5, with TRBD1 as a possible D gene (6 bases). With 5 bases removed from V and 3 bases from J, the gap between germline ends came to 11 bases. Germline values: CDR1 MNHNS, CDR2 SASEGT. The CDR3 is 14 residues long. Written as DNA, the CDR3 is TGTGCCAGCAGTTTTGACAGGAACAATCAGCCCCAGCATTTT. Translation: CASSFDRNNQPQHF.

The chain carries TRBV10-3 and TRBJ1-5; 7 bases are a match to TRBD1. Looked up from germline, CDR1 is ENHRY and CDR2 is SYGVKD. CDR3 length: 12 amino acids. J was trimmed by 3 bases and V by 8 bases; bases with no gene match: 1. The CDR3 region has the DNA TGTGCCATCGGACAGGCCAATCAGCCCCAGCATTTT. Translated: CAIGQANQPQHF.

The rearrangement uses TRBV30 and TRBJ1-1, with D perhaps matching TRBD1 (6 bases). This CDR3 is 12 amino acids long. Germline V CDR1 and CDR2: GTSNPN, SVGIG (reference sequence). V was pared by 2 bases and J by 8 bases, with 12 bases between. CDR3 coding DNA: TGTGCCTGGAGTCTCGGGACAAGAGAAGCTTTCTTT. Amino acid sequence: CAWSLGTREAFF.

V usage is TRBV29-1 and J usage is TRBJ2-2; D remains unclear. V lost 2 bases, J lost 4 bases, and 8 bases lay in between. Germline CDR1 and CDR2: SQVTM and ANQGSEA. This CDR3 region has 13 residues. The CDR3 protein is CSVEHSLTGELFF. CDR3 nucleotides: TGCAGCGTTGAACACTCTCTCACCGGGGAGCTGTTTTTT.

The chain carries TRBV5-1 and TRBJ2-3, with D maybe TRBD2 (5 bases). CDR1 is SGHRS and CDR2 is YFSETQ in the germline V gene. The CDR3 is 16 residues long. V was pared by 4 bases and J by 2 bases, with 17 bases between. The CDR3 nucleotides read TGCGCCAGCAGCACCGACCCCGGGGAGTACACAGATACGCAGTATTTT. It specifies CASSTDPGEYTDTQYF.

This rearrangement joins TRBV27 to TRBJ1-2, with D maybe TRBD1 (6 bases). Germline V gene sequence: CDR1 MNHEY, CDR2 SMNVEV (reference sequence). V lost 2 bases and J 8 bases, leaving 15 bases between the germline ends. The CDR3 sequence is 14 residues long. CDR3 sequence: CASSLLGGARGYTF. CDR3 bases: TGTGCCAGCAGTTTACTGGGGGGGGCGCGGGGCTACACCTTC.

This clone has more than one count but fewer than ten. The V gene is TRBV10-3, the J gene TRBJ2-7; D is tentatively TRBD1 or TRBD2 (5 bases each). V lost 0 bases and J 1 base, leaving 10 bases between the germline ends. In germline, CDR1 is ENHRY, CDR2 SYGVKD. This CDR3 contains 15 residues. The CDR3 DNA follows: TGTGCCATCAGTGAGTCTGGGGACCTGTCCTACGAGCAGTACTTC. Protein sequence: CAISESGDLSYEQYF.

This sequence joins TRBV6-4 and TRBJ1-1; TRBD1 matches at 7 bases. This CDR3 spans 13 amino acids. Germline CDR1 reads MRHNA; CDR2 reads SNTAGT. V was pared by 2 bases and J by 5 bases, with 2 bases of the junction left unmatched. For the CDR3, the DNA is TGTGCCAGCAGTGACAGGGGGCGTACTGAAGCTTTCTTT. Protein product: CASSDRGRTEAFF.

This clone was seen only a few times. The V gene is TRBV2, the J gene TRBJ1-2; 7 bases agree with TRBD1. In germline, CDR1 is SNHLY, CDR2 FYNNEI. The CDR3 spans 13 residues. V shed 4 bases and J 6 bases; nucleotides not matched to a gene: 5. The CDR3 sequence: CASSGQGMDGYTF. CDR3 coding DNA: TGTGCCAGCAGTGGACAGGGAATGGATGGCTACACCTTC.